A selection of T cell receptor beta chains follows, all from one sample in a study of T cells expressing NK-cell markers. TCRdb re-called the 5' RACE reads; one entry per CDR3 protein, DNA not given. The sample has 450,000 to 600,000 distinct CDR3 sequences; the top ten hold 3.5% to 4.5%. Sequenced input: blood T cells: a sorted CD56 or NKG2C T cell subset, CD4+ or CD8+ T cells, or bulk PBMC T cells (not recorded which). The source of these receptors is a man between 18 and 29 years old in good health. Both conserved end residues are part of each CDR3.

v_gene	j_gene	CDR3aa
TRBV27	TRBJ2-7	CASSLSVAGGPAEQYF
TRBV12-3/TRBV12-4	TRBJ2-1	CASTLRGSGGNEQFF
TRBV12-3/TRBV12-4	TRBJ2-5	CASRQTETQYF
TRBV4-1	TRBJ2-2	CASSQDWLAENTGELFF
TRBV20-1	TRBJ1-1	CSALPARDGNTEAFF
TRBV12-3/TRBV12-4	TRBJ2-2	CASSLGGGRAPGELFF
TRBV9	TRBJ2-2	CASSVGPSNTGELFF
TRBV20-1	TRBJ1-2	CHAAEPGPYGYTF
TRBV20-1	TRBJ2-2	CSASRGQSGELFF
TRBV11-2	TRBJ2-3	CASRGLALDTQYF
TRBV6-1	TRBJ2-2	CASGGFVTGELFF
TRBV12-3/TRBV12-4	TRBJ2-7	CASRGIGGEQYF
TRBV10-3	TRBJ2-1	CAISESTGPKKEQFF
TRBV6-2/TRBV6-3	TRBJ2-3	CASSFGPREYF
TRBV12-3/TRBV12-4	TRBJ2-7	CASSWPGGGSSYEQYF
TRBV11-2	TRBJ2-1	CASSLLGSEQFF
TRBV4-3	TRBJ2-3	CASSQDLSTRAPDTQYF
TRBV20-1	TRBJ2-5	CSAPTSGMVTQETQYF
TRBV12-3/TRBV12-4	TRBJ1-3	CASSFYRAGNTIYF
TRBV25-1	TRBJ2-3	CASSEVGVAGSTDTQYF
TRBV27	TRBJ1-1	CASQPRQNTEAFF
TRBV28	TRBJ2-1	CASSWGTAQQFF
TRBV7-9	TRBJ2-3	CASSWLAGGSTDTQYF
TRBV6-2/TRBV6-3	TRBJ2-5	CASSNSKGTGGETQYF
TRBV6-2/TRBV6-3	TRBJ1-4	CASSSLSKRGLFF
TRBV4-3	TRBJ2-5	CASSQETALSGRETQYF
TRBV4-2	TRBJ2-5	CASSQDGPDGTQYF
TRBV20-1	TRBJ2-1	CSAPRVPLGREQFF
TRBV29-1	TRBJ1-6	CSGLRQKASSYNSPLHF
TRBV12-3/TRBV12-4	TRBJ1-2	CASSFDRPNYGYTF
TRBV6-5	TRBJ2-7	CASSYSGSYEQYF
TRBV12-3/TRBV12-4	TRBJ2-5	CASMDRGNGETQYF
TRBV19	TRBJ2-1	CASSMDRGVDRQFF
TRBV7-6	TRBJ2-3	CASSLGTGPSTDTQYF
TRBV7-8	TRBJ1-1	CASSPTVGGNTEAFF
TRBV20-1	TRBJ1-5	CSARVSDQPQHF
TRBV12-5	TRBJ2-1	CASPGQAASPYNEQFF
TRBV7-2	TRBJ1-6	CASSPTDYNSPLHF
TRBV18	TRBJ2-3	CASSPQTGTDTQYF